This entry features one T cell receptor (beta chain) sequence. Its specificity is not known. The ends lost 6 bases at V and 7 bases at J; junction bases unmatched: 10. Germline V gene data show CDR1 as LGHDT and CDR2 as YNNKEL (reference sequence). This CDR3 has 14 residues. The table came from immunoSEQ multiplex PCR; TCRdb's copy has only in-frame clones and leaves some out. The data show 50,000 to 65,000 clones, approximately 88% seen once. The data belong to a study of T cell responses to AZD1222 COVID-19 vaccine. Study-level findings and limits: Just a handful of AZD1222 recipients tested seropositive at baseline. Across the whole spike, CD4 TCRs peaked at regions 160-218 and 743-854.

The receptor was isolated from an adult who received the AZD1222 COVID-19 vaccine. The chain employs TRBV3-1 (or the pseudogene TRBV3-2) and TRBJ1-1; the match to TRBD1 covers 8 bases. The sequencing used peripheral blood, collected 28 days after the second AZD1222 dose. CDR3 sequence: CASRGRGPGGEAFF. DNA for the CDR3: TGTGCCAGCAGAGGCAGGGGGCCGGGTGGTGAAGCTTTCTTT.